One sample yielded the 3 T cell receptor beta chains listed below, sequenced in a study of immune aging and cytomegalovirus after organ transplant listed by TCRdb under 2021. The antigens of these receptors remain unknown. The time point label here, explained by the study, means: five sample-tagged time points from pre-transplant (day -1) to day 368 post-transplant, pooled. The method behind the library was single-cell sequencing. TCRdb lists the instrument as Illumina NovaSeq 6000. For cell capture and library preparation, the team used the BD Rhapsody Targeted mRNA and AbSeq Reagent Kit in a microwell format. TCRdb cleaned the public reads at Q25 with fastp, built clones with MiXCR and kept in-frame beta chains. Every distinct CDR3 protein forms one entry, paired with its most common genes and DNA. Here the sample has about 20,000 distinct CDR3 sequences; around 33% occur a single time. The ten largest clones add up to less than 30% of the sample.

Specimen: CMV peptide-activated CD4+ and CD8+ T cells sorted from blood, collected at five time points, pooled. The meaning of the sample's cell subset or site label: sorted CD8+CD137+ and CD4+CD154+ T cells after roughly 12 h CMV IE-1 peptide stimulation. The receptors derive from a female donor who had a heart transplant and CMV viremia.

This clonotype has a count of ten or more. The chain carries TRBV28 and TRBJ2-1; TRBD2 aligns across 10 bases. Germline values: CDR1 MDHEN, CDR2 SYDVKM. The CDR3 contains 16 residues. The V and J ends lost 5 bases and 3 bases, in that order; junction bases with no gene match: 7. CDR3 in amino acids: CASSLLTSGNYNEQFF. The CDR3 DNA follows: TGTGCCAGCAGTCTCCTAACTAGCGGGAACTACAATGAGCAGTTCTTC. Drawing the rest from reference TRBV28 and TRBJ2-1, the complete variable domain is DVKVTQSSRYLVKRTGEKVFLECVQDMDHENMFWYRQDPGLGLRLIYFSYDVKMKEKGDIPEGYSVSREKKERFSLILESASTNQTSMYLCASSLLTSGNYNEQFFGPGTRLTVL.

The chain is built from TRBV10-3 and TRBJ1-2, with D possibly being TRBD1 (5 bases). Germline lookup yields CDR1 ENHRY and CDR2 SYGVKD. With 5 bases removed from V and 4 bases from J, the gap between germline ends came to 17 bases. The CDR3 length is 15 residues. The CDR3 loop is CAISSRDGTFYGYTF. The DNA for the CDR3 is TGTGCCATCAGTTCCAGGGACGGAACCTTCTATGGCTACACCTTC.

This chain uses TRBV6-5 with TRBJ2-6; D may match TRBD1 or TRBD2 (5 bases each). Germline V gene lookup returns CDR1 MNHEY and CDR2 SVGAGI. Trimming removed 5 bases from V and 0 bases from J, with 14 bases in between. The CDR3 has 17 amino acids. The CDR3 DNA follows: TGTGCCAGCAGTGGGGGTCGGACTGGCTCTGGGGCCAACGTCCTGACTTTC. It yields the protein CASSGGRTGSGANVLTF.